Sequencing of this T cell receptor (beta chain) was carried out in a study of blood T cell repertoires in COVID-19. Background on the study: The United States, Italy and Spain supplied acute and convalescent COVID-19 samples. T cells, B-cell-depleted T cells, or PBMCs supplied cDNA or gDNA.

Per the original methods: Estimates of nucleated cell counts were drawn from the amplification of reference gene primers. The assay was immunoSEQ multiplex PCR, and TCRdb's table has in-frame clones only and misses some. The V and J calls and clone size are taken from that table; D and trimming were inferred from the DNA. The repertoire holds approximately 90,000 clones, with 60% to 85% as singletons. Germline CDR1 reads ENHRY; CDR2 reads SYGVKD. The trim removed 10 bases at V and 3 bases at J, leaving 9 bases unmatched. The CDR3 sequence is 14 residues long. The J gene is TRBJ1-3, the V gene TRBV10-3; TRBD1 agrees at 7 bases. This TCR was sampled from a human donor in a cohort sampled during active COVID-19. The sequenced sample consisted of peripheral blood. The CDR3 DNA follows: TGTGCCACACTGACAGGGTACGGTGGAAACACCATATATTTT. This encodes CATLTGYGGNTIYF.